This T cell receptor beta chain was obtained from a study of blood T cell repertoires in COVID-19. Overall study: COVID-19 samples from acute and convalescent phases originated in the United States, Italy and Spain. PBMCs, B-cell-depleted T cells, or T cells provided the cDNA or gDNA that made up the material.

Authors' processing steps: Amplification with reference gene primers provided the estimates of nucleated cell counts. Some clones are missing from TCRdb's copy, which holds only in-frame ones; the method was immunoSEQ multiplex PCR. That table gives V, J and clone size, and the DNA gave D and trimming. This table has 270,000 or so clones, about four fifths appearing once. Trimming pared 1 base from V and 5 bases from J, leaving 14 bases between. This CDR3 has 16 amino acids. CDR1 is SEHNR, CDR2 FQNEAQ, per germline (reference sequence). Sequencing was performed on peripheral blood. The V call is TRBV7-9, the J call TRBJ1-4, with D maybe TRBD1 (6 bases). The sequence was obtained from a human donor with COVID-19, enrolled during active disease. The donor label of this sample is uncertain. The DNA for the CDR3 is TGTGCCAGCAGCTTAGGCGGGGGCGGAGGCAATGAAAAACTGTTTTTT. It translates to CASSLGGGGGNEKLFF.